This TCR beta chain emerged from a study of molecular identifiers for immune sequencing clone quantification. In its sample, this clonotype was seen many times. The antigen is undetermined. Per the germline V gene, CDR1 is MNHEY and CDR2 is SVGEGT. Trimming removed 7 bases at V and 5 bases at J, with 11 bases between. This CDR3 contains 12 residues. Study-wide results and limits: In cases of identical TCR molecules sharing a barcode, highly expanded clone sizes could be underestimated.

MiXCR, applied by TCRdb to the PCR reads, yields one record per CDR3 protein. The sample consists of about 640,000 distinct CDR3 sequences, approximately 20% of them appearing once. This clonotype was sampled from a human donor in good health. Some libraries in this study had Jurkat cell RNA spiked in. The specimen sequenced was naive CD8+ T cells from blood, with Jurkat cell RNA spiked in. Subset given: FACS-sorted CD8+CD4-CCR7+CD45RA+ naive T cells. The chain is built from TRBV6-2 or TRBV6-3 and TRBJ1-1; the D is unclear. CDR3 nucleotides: TGTGCCAGCACACAAGGTTGGACTGAAGCTTTCTTT. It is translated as CASTQGWTEAFF.